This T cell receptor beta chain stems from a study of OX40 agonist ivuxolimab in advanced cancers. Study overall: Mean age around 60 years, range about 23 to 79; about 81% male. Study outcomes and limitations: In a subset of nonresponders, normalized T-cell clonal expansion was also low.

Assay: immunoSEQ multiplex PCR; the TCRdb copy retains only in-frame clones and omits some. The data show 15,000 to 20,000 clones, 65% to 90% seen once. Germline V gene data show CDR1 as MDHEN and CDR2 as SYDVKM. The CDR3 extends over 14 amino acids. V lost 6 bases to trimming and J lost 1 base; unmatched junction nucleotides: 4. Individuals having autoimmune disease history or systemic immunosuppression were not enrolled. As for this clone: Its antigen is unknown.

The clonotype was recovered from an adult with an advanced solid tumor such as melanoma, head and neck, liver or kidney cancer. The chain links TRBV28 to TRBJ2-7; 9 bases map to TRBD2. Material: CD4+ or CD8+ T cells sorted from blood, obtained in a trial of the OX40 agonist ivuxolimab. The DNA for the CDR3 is TGTGCCAGCAGGTCTAGCGGGATTTCCTACGAGCAGTACTTC. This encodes CASRSSGISYEQYF.